This TCR beta chain appears in the sequencing data of a study of shared clonotypes between healthy human individuals. CD45RO-negative cells were positively selected for CCR7, leaving out terminally differentiated effector memory CD45RA+ cells. For every subset, genomic DNA was evenly distributed across several immunoSEQ plates. Profiled with immunoSEQ multiplex PCR; TCRdb holds only in-frame clones, not every one. This sample has approximately 2,200,000 clones; about 93% occur once, and the top ten carry 1.5% to 2%. Study findings and constraints: Genetic and exposure-history diversity was limited by the few donors.

Germline-derived CDR1 and CDR2 are MNHEY and SMNVEV (reference sequence). Trimming stripped 1 base from V and 6 bases from J, with 16 bases between. The CDR3 is 15 amino acids. In regard to this clone: The antigen is not known.

The specimen was naive CD8+ T cells from PBMCs. The receptor comes from a man between 18 and 29 years old in good health. Some clones in this sample may be carry-over from other donors' samples. The chain has TRBV27 and TRBJ2-7, with D perhaps matching TRBD1 (5 bases). In DNA, the CDR3 is TGTGCCAGCAGTTTATTAGGGGAACCTCTGGGCGAGCAGTACTTC. This encodes CASSLLGEPLGEQYF.